This TCR beta chain appears in the sequencing data of a study of tumor and adjacent non-tumor tissue in lung cancer. Background on the study: Stage I to III disease affected about nine men and about five women aged roughly 31 to 76. Study outcomes and limitations: Significantly higher TCR diversity was found in tumor than normal lung. Tumor repertoires had a smaller top 100 clone share than normal lung.

A modified ARM-PCR protocol with three rounds of nested PCR amplified TCRbeta. TCRdb re-analysed the multiplex PCR reads in MiXCR, keeping a single row per CDR3 protein. The data contain 90,000 to 100,000 distinct CDR3 sequences, less than 85% of them seen just once; the ten biggest clones take up more than 25%. The template was RNA from unsorted bulk tissue. More than 3 cm separated this lung sample from the edge of the tumor. Remarks on this clonotype: Its antigen is still unknown. The junction departs from the called germline gene at one end, perhaps through a read error.

Sequencing was done on a sample of distant non-tumor lung tissue. This clonotype originated in a man between 60 and 70 years old with small cell lung cancer.

CDR3 sequence (DNA): TGTACCAGCAGCCAGACTGCTAACTATGGCTACACCTTC. This encodes CTSSQTANYGYTF. V is TRBV11-2 and J is TRBJ1-2; D is ambiguous. The CDR3 extends over 13 amino acids. Germline CDR1 SGHAT, CDR2 FQNNGV.